Here is one T cell receptor beta chain with its context. The target of this receptor is not known. Within one base of it there is no much larger clone, and no base qualities were kept. TCR CDR3 regions were amplified from genomic DNA by multiplex PCR using the deep immunoSEQ assay. Genomic DNA extracted from each cell subset was distributed evenly over all wells of several immunoSEQ 96-well plates, and each plate served as one replicate. For sorted subsets, each replicate PCR was loaded with about 200 ng genomic DNA, equivalent to some 27,000 T cell genomes. Purified libraries were quantified with a Qubit 3.0 fluorometer, sized on a Bioanalyzer 2100, and re-quantified with the KAPA Library Quantification kit. Each immunoSEQ 96-well plate was sequenced on its own single-read 150-cycle Illumina NextSeq 550 flow cell. From the authors' description of their analysis: Because the immunoSEQ output included only junctional sequences and no quality scores, the filtering could not be the same as the filtering used for full-length reads. Sequences were annotated with PyIR, a Python wrapper for IgBLAST v1.9, using IMGT germline references to assign V/J genes and CDR3. Any read was removed if the V/J assignment was weak (E-value above 1e-6), the CDR3 was missing, or the read contained stop codons, out-of-frame junctions, or ambiguous translated residues. V3J clonotypes were defined as sequences sharing the same inferred V gene, J gene, and CDR3 amino acid sequence. Percentage overlap between repertoires was calculated by dividing the number of shared unique clonotypes by the size of the smaller repertoire. RTK rarefaction, the Chao1 estimator, and Recon v2.1 estimates of unobserved clonotypes were used to assess repertoire richness. For all TCRbeta clonotypes obtained by the gDNA method from four donors, generation probabilities were computed with OLGA. Not all clones reach the TCRdb copy of this immuneACCESS table, which keeps in-frame sequences only. Checked studies attribute under half of the gap to unresolved V genes and leave the rest unexplained. V and J calls plus clone size are reproduced from that table; the DNA served to infer D and trimming. The table for this sample lists some 2.3 million clones; over 90% of them were counted only once. The top ten hold 0.39% of the sample.

Trimming takes 4 bases off V and 8 bases off J; junction bases not matched to a gene: 8. CDR1 SGHDT and CDR2 YYEEEE are derived from the germline V gene. The CDR3, cysteine through phenylalanine, is 13 amino acids long. The read is trimmed to its CDR3 DNA, 39 bases read in frame from base 1. This sample is drawn from a study of shared clonotypes between healthy human individuals (dated by TCRdb to 2018 to 2021). Turning to the overall study: Two women and a few men aged 18 to 49 years were included in the cohort. Per donor, three plates each were used for CD4 naive and CD4 memory, two for CD8 naive, and one for CD8 memory. To estimate repertoire size and how much clonotypes are shared between individuals, the study performed deep sequencing of blood TCR repertoires from about 5 healthy adults. Libraries were prepared and TCR repertoires were sequenced by different laboratories using diverse techniques, in order to increase sequencing depth and limit assay-specific biases. Per donor, leukapheresis produced somewhere between about 0.9 and 9 billion PBMCs.

Points the paper makes about the study in general: Compared with non-shared clonotypes, clonotypes shared by all four sorted-subset donors had higher generation probabilities. Naive subsets generally had larger estimated clonotype richness than memory subsets. Only blood was sampled, and tissue TCR repertoires likely differ from those in blood. Pairwise subsampling indicated that sequencing depth was expected to affect the degree of clonotype sharing among donors. Incomplete sequencing was indicated by rarefaction of sorted-subset datasets, despite the large sequencing depth. Because the study included a small number of donors, the genetic and exposure-history diversity represented was limited. Across a few donors, about 4.5% of naive CD4, approximately 4% of naive CD8, 2.3% of memory CD4, and approximately 0.4% of memory CD8 clonotypes were shared.

Donors were healthy HIV-negative adults with no recently reported acute infections or vaccinations. Only Caucasian adults living in Nashville, Tennessee, USA were represented among the donors. Magnetic negative selection was used to enrich CD4+ T cells, after which naive cells were positively selected on CD45RA and the negative fraction became the memory subset. Blood was obtained by leukapheresis, after which PBMCs were separated by Ficoll-Histopaque density gradient centrifugation and cryopreserved in liquid nitrogen vapor phase. Analytical flow cytometry was used to check the purity and quantity of each magnetically sorted T cell population. Genomic DNA was isolated from each sorted fraction and quantified by UV absorbance on a Nanodrop 2000c.

Sequencing was carried out using naive CD4+ T cells from PBMCs. The cell subset or site label here, explained by the study, means: CD45RA+ positively selected. The chain is made from TRBV5-6 and TRBJ1-2, with 7 bases in between that match TRBD1. This sequence was found in a man between 18 and 29 years old in good health. Some clones in this sample may be carry-over from other donors' samples. CDR3 reads: CASSLTGFRGYTF. The DNA sequence follows: TGTGCCAGCAGCCTGACAGGGTTCAGGGGCTACACCTTC.